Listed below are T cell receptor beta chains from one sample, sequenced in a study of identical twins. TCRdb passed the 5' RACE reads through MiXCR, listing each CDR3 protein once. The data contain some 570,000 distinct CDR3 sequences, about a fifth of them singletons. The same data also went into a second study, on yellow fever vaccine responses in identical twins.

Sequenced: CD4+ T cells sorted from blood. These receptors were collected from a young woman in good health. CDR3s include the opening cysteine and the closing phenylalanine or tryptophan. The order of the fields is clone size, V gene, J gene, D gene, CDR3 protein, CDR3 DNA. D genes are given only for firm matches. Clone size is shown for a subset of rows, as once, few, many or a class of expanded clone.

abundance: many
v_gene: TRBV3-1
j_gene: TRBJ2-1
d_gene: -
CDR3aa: CASSQDLGASLEFF
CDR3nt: TGTGCCAGCAGCCAAGATCTCGGGGCCAGTCTCGAGTTCTTC

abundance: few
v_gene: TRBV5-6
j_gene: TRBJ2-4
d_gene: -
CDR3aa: CASSFGEAKNIQYF
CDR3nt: TGTGCCAGCAGCTTTGGGGAAGCCAAAAACATTCAGTACTTC

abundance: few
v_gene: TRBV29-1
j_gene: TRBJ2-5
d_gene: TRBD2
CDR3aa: CSVGGTSGQETQYF
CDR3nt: TGCAGCGTGGGAGGGACTAGCGGTCAAGAGACCCAGTACTTC

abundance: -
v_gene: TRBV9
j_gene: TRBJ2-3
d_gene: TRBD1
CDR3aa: CASSVAQGFLDTQYF
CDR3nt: TGTGCCAGCAGCGTGGCACAGGGGTTTTTGGATACGCAGTATTTT

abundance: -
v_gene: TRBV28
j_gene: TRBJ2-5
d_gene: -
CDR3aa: CASSSTGLIGETQYF
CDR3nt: TGTGCCAGCAGTTCCACAGGGTTGATTGGGGAGACCCAGTACTTC

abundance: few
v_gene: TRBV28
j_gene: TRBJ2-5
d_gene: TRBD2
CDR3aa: CASSSQLVGGPSETQYF
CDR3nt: TGTGCCAGCAGTTCGCAATTGGTGGGAGGGCCATCAGAGACCCAGTACTTC

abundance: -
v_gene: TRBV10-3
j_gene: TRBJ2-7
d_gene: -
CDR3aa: CAIRPSGHYEQYF
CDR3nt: TGTGCCATCAGACCTTCGGGTCACTACGAGCAGTACTTC

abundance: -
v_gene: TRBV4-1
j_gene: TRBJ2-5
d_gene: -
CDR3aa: CASSQFVGVRETQYF
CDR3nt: TGCGCCAGCAGCCAATTTGTGGGAGTGAGGGAGACCCAGTACTTC

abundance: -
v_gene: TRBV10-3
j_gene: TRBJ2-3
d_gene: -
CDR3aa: CAISESEGRTDTQYF
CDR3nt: TGTGCCATCAGTGAGTCTGAGGGTAGGACAGATACGCAGTATTTT

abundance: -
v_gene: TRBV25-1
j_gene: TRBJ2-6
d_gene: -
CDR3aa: CASPRGVPSGANVLTF
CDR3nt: TGTGCCAGCCCCAGGGGGGTACCCTCTGGGGCCAACGTCCTGACTTTC

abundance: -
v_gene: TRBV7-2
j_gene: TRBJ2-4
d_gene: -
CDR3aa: CASSSTALNIQYF
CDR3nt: TGTGCCAGCAGCTCGACAGCCTTAAACATTCAGTACTTC

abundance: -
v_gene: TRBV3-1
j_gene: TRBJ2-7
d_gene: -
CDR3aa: CASSRTGYYEQYF
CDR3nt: TGTGCCAGCAGCCGTACAGGGTACTACGAGCAGTACTTC

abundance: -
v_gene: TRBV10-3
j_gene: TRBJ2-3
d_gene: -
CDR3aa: CASHEEGRSGYTQYF
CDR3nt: TGTGCCAGCCACGAGGAGGGACGGAGTGGGTATACGCAGTATTTT

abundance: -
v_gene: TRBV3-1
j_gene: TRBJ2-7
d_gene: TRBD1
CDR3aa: CASSQGQGALFYEQYF
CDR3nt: TGTGCCAGCAGCCAGGGACAGGGCGCGCTCTTCTACGAGCAGTACTTC

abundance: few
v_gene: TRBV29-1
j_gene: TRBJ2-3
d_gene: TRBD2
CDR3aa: CSVDGGRASDTQYF
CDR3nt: TGCAGCGTTGACGGCGGGAGGGCCTCAGATACGCAGTATTTT

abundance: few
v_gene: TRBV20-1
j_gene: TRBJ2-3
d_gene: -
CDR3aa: CSARVLKNTDTQYF
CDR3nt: TGCAGTGCTAGAGTCCTGAAGAACACAGATACGCAGTATTTT

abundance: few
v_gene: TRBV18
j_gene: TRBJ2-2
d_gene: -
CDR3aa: CASSPRYTNTGELFF
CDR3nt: TGTGCCAGCTCACCGAGGTATACGAACACCGGGGAGCTGTTTTTT

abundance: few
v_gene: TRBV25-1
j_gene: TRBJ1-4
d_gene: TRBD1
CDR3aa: CASSSGGATNEKLFF
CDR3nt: TGTGCCAGCAGTTCAGGGGGTGCAACTAATGAAAAACTGTTTTTT

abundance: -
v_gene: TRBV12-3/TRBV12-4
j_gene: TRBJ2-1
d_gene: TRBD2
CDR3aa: CASSFAGGPGEQFF
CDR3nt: TGTGCCAGCAGTTTTGCGGGGGGGCCCGGTGAGCAGTTCTTC

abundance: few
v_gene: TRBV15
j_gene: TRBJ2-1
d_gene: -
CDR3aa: CATSGRGDSYNEQFF
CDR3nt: TGTGCCACCAGCGGACGAGGTGACTCCTACAATGAGCAGTTCTTC

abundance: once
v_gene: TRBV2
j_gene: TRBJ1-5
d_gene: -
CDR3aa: CASRRGDDSNQPQHF
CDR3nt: TGTGCCAGCAGGAGGGGGGATGATAGCAATCAGCCCCAGCATTTT

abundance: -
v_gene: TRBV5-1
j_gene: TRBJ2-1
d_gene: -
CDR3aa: CASSLVAAKISYNEQFF
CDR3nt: TGCGCCAGCAGCTTGGTGGCAGCGAAGATCTCCTACAATGAGCAGTTCTTT

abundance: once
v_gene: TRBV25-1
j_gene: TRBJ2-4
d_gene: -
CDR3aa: CASSEPGLAKNIQYF
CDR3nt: TGTGCCAGCAGTGAACCAGGGCTAGCCAAAAACATTCAGTACTTC

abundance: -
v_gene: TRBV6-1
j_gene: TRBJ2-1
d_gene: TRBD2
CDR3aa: CASSATSGSYNEQFF
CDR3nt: TGTGCCAGCAGTGCGACTAGCGGGTCCTACAATGAGCAGTTCTTC

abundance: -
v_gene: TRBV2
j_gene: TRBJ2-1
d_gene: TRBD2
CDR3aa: CASTPPLAGMGNEQFF
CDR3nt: TGTGCCAGCACCCCCCCTCTAGCGGGCATGGGGAATGAGCAGTTCTTC

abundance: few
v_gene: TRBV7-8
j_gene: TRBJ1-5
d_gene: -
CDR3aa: CASSRGRFSNQPQHF
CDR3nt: TGTGCCAGCAGCAGAGGGAGATTTAGCAATCAGCCCCAGCATTTT

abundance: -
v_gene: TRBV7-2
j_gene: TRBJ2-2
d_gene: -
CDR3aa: CASSFGSGMPGELFF
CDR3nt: TGTGCCAGCAGCTTCGGAAGTGGTATGCCCGGGGAGCTGTTTTTT

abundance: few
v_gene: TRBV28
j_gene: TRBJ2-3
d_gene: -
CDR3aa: CASAPRLKDTQYF
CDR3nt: TGTGCCAGCGCCCCGCGACTCAAAGATACGCAGTATTTT

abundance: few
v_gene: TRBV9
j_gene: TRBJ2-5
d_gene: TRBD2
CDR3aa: CASSVGLAGGEQETQYF
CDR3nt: TGTGCCAGCAGCGTAGGACTAGCGGGAGGAGAGCAAGAGACCCAGTACTTC

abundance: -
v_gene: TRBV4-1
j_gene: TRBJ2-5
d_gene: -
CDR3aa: CASSLLPIETQYF
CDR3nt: TGCGCCAGCAGCCTGCTACCTATAGAGACCCAGTACTTC

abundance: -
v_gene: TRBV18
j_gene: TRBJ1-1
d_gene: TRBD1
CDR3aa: CASSPARGPEAFF
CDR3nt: TGTGCCAGCTCACCGGCGAGGGGGCCTGAAGCTTTCTTT

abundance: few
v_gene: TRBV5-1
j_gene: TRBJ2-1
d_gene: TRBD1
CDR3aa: CASSFGTGVDEQFF
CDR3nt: TGCGCCAGCAGCTTCGGGACAGGGGTAGATGAGCAGTTCTTC

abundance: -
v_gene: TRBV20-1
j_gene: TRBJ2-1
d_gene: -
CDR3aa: CSARVISSYNEQFF
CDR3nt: TGCAGTGCTAGAGTGATCAGCTCCTACAATGAGCAGTTCTTC

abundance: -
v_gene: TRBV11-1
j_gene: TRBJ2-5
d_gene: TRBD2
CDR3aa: CASSSPGLAFISQETQYF
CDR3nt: TGTGCCAGCAGCTCTCCGGGACTAGCCTTTATATCTCAAGAGACCCAGTACTTC

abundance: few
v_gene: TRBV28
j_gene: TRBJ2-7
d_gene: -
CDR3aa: CASRQTVRLFSYEQYF
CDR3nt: TGTGCCAGCAGACAGACCGTGAGATTGTTTTCCTACGAGCAGTACTTC

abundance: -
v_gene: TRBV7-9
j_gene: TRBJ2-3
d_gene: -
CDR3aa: CASSSITTQGYTDTQYF
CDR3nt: TGTGCCAGCAGCTCCATAACGACACAGGGATACACAGATACGCAGTATTTT

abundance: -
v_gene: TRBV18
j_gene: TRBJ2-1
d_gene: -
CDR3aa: CASSQLAEVRDEQFF
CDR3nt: TGTGCCAGCTCACAATTAGCGGAGGTTAGGGATGAGCAGTTCTTC